This T cell receptor (beta chain) comes out of a study of blood T cells in healthy people across ages (dated by TCRdb to between 2014 and 2017). Regarding the research as a whole: In model experiments, roughly one uniquely barcoded TCR beta cDNA molecule per two T cells was captured by template switching. The study measured age-related changes in TCR beta repertoire diversity using deep sequencing normalized with unique cDNA molecular identifiers. The donors were split into four age groups: young (average about 15 years), middle-aged (39), aged (more than 60) and long-lived (roughly 88). For two donors (one aged 18 to 29 and one aged 80 or older), the study analyzed two additional independent replicas of 1 million unique cDNA reads from the same blood draw. The paper's findings and limits, for the study overall: As age increased, observed TCR beta diversity per million T cells dropped in a roughly linear way, and a significant reduction was already evident by age 40. There was a strong correlation between observed TCR beta diversity and the percentage of naive T cells measured by flow cytometry. The CMV infection status of donors was not known, potentially confounding age-related changes in expanded clonotypes. The long-lived group showed more naive CD4+ T cells, fewer expanded clones and increased TCR diversity than the aged group, suggesting age selection. Because profiling used bulk unsorted PBMCs, naive and antigen-experienced compartments could not be compared conclusively. Estimates of total diversity based on one million sequenced T cells were considered lower bounds and underestimates.

Details on this clonotype: Which antigen it targets is not known. No clone much larger than this one lies a single base away; base qualities are absent.

The receptor library was made with 5' RACE. The instrument given in TCRdb is Illumina HiSeq 2500. A second roughly 6 to 11 cycle PCR used a sample-barcoded 5' primer and a J-beta primer mix. A unique molecular identifier was introduced onto each TCR beta cDNA molecule by a template-switch 5' adaptor carrying 12 random nucleotides. Each sample yielded at least 3 million CDR3-containing paired-end reads. The Mint cDNA synthesis kit, primed by a TRBC-specific oligonucleotide, was used to synthesize first-strand cDNA from all RNA. Following uracil-DNA glycosylase treatment, a first 18-cycle PCR with universal primers M1SS and BC2_uni_R was performed on all cDNA. On the study's bioinformatics: Each sample was normalized by randomly selecting 1 million high-quality reads, each carrying a distinct molecular identifier. Instead of being binned into consensus sequences, reads with shared molecular identifiers were discarded. MiTCR, with a Q25 quality threshold and the strictest error-elimination algorithm, was used for CDR3 identification, clonotype clustering and error correction. A nonparametric unseen species model with Euler transformation was used to estimate lower-bound total TCR beta diversity. TCRdb cleaned the public reads at Q25 with fastp, built clones with MiXCR and kept in-frame beta chains. Each entry merges the rows of one CDR3 protein and shows their most common DNA and genes. The V and J calls come from TCRdb's annotation, not from the publication. The sample data list over a million distinct CDR3 sequences, and roughly 24% of these were observed just once. The top ten clones comprise around 0.75% of the sample.

The donors were 40 or so Caucasian individuals from Russia, aged roughly 6 to 100 years, who were systemically healthy. Each donor gave around 9.5 milliliters of peripheral blood, collected into EDTA-treated Vacutainer tubes. PBMCs were isolated by Ficoll-Paque density-gradient centrifugation, with at least 6.5 million obtained per sample. Trizol reagent was used to extract total RNA from PBMCs, with at least 6 micrograms per sample. For every donor, an aliquot of PBMCs went through flow cytometry to measure the percentages of naive CD45RAhigh/CD27high T cells. V is pruned by 0 bases and J by 6 bases, leaving 10 bases of the junction without a gene match. Including cysteine and phenylalanine, the CDR3 has 16 amino acids. CDR3 DNA is the only sequence kept; it has 48 bases, read in frame from the first base. The germline V gene (reference sequence) gives CDR1 as SEHNR and CDR2 as FQNEAQ. This sample was shared with a second study, whose subject was T cells of mothers and their children. According to the second study: Nine systemically healthy Caucasian individuals served as donors, namely three mothers together with their six children. cDNA synthesis consumed the entire amount of extracted RNA, loaded at around 1.5 ug RNA in each 15 ul reaction. In the second PCR, sample barcodes and 2-4 random nucleotides were introduced via the M1S primer. Over 10 million TCR beta CDR3 reads came from each mother, compared with 3.3 million or so reads from each child. In both related and unrelated pairs, thymic selection shapes the output of TCR recombination in a similar way, with inherited differences having only a minor effect. Normalized repertoire overlap was always found to be slightly, but never significantly, higher in related mother-child pairs than in unrelated mother-child pairs. No persistent microchimeric T cell clones were detected, at a sensitivity of approximately 90 clones per million clonotypes. The study used deep NGS to compare TCR beta repertoires of mothers and children, seeking features distinguishing related mother-child pairs from unrelated individuals. On average, the children were about 10 +/- 4 years old, while the mothers were around 40 +/- 4 years old. After adapters were ligated using NEBNext reagents, the libraries underwent 100+100 nt paired-end sequencing on an Illumina HiSeq 2000. Mother and child libraries were prepared a month apart and sequenced in separate runs to prevent cross-contamination. Between roughly 500,000 and 2,300,000 distinct TCR beta clonotypes were identified per donor. Naive TCR beta clonotypes were estimated from low-frequency clonotypes matched to each donor's FACS-determined naive share, without sorting.

The source of this sequence is a girl aged 2 to 10 in good health. Recombination connected TRBV7-9 to TRBJ1-1; the central 7 bases match TRBD1. The sample taken for sequencing was blood. The DNA is TGTGCCAGCAGCTTAGCCAACGTCGGGACAGCGGCTGAAGCTTTCTTT. It encodes CASSLANVGTAAEAFF.